This T cell receptor (beta chain) was sequenced in a study of vaccination effects on CD4 cells after COVID-19. Findings of the study overall: The vaccine-induced clones of healthy vaccinees included only 1 of 255 that cross-reacted with common cold coronaviruses. Relatively few convalescent patients took part in the study, which had no early post-infection timepoints.

This CDR3 is built from 12 residues. Deletions cut 5 bases from V and 11 bases from J, with 16 bases between. The germline CDR1 and CDR2 sequences are SNHLY and FYNNEI. The data were produced by immunoSEQ multiplex PCR, yet TCRdb's version contains in-frame clones alone and is incomplete. The data show about 41,000 clones, approximately 80% seen once. Sequencing was preceded by expansion of antigen-specific CD4+ T cells with viral peptide pools in the ViraFEST assay. Between days 9 and 11 of culture, CD4+ T cells were separated out. Nucleocapsid antibodies stayed negative before and after vaccination, showing no earlier SARS-CoV-2 infection. Each culture well received a few million PBMC. These cells were then cultured in IMDM with 9 to 10 IU/ml IL-2 and 7.5 to 10 ug/ml peptides. Days 3 and 7 saw half the medium replaced with IL-2 medium. In regard to this clone: Its antigen is as yet unknown.

The source is a human donor who received a COVID-19 vaccine. The specimen was CD4+ T cells from PBMCs cultured with HCoV-NL63 spike peptides, collected before COVID-19 vaccination. The V call is TRBV2, the J call TRBJ2-7; D remains ambiguous. This chain's CDR3 is CASSSDGPGKYV. For the CDR3, the DNA is TGTGCCAGCAGTTCGGACGGTCCAGGCAAGTACGTC.